Below are 8 T cell receptor beta chains sequenced from a single sample in a study of OX40 agonist ivuxolimab in advanced cancers. TCRdb's copy holds only in-frame clones and misses some; the assay was immunoSEQ multiplex PCR. The data hold about 100,000 clones, with less than 95% observed a single time. The sample was CD4+ or CD8+ T cells sorted from blood, taken in a trial of the OX40 agonist ivuxolimab. These receptor sequences come from an adult with an advanced solid tumor such as melanoma, head and neck, liver or kidney cancer.

V usage is TRBV5-1 and J usage is TRBJ1-2; 10 bases agree with TRBD1. The J segment lost 8 bases and the V segment lost 6 bases, leaving 10 bases of the junction unmatched. The CDR3 has 14 amino acids. The germline gives CDR1 SGHRS, CDR2 YFSETQ. This chain's CDR3 is CASMPDRGFLGYTF. The CDR3 DNA is TGCGCCAGCATGCCGGACAGGGGGTTCCTCGGCTACACCTTC.

The rearrangement links TRBV19 to TRBJ2-7; D remains ambiguous. The CDR3 is 16 residues long. Trimming removed 6 bases at V and 0 bases at J, with 18 bases between. Germline CDR1 LNHDA, CDR2 SQIVND (reference sequence). The CDR3 reads CASRSVAGMSSYEQYF. For the CDR3, the DNA is TGTGCCAGTAGATCGGTAGCAGGAATGAGCTCCTACGAGCAGTACTTC.

The CDR3 here is CASSLRGGGGAFF. CDR3 nucleotide sequence: TGCGCCAGCAGCCTCCGAGGGGGTGGAGGCGCTTTCTTT. V usage is TRBV4-3 and J usage is TRBJ1-1; tentatively, D is TRBD1 (6 bases). The ends were cut back, 4 bases at V and 11 bases at J, with 17 bases in the middle. The CDR3 runs 13 residues. Germline V gene data show CDR1 as LGHNA and CDR2 as YSLEER.

The chain combines TRBV28 with TRBJ1-5; tentative D call: TRBD1 (6 bases). Trimming stripped 6 bases from V and 2 bases from J, with 14 bases between. The CDR3 has 15 residues. The germline CDR1 and CDR2 sequences are MDHEN and SYDVKM. DNA for the CDR3: TGTGCCAGCAGCTTACAGGGAGGGGGCAATCAGCCCCAGCATTTT. It translates to CASSLQGGGNQPQHF.

The V gene is TRBV6-6, the J gene TRBJ1-2; 7 positions agree with TRBD1. Germline CDR1 and CDR2: MNHNY and SVGAGI (reference sequence). The CDR3 length is 15 residues. Unmatched junction bases numbered 14, after V lost 6 bases and J lost 7 bases. The CDR3 spells CASRLTGPTAIGYTF. The CDR3 DNA reads TGTGCCAGCAGACTGACAGGGCCGACGGCGATTGGCTACACCTTC.

The rearrangement joins TRBV6-6 to TRBJ2-7, with 7 bases lining up with TRBD1. Per the germline V gene, CDR1 is MNHNY and CDR2 is SVGAGI (reference sequence). J was trimmed by 9 bases and V by 7 bases; bases with no gene match: 12. This CDR3 is 13 amino acids long. CDR3 nucleotides: TGTGCCAGCACTGGGACAGCGGTTCGGGGGCAGTACTTC. Translating gives CASTGTAVRGQYF.

The genes are TRBV9 and TRBJ2-7; D may match TRBD1 or TRBD2 (5 bases each). This CDR3 is 15 amino acids long. Germline V gives CDR1 SGDLS, CDR2 YYNGEE. V was cut by 3 bases and J by 2 bases, with 15 bases left in between. The CDR3 loop reads CASSDAGTGTYEQYF. For the CDR3, the DNA is TGTGCCAGCAGCGACGCCGGGACGGGGACCTACGAGCAGTACTTC.

The J gene is TRBJ1-2, the V gene TRBV27, with D maybe TRBD1 (5 bases). The CDR3 runs 14 residues. V was cut by 3 bases and J by 4 bases, with 12 bases left in between. The V gene's germline CDR1 is MNHEY and CDR2 SMNVEV (reference sequence). The CDR3 reads CASSLRGRSYGYTF. Here the CDR3 DNA reads TGTGCCAGCAGTTTGCGGGGCCGAAGCTATGGCTACACCTTC.